This T cell receptor (beta chain) was recovered during a study of T cells in Graves' hyperthyroidism and ophthalmopathy. V was trimmed by 3 bases and J by 7 bases, leaving 19 bases between them. CDR3 length: 16 residues. CDR1 and CDR2 from the germline V gene are SGHTA and FQGNSA. This clonotype was detected many times. What it recognizes is unknown. General observations from the study: Onset of ophthalmopathy came a median roughly 6.9 months after the model predicted it. The blood repertoire included most of the expanded thyroid clonotypes above 0.001. In the analysis, a 13 V-J model separated ophthalmopathy from stable hyperthyroidism.

The investigators amplified TCR beta CDR3 regions from RNA transcripts. First-round RT-PCR targeting the TCR CDR3 was performed with the HTBI primer set. One entry per CDR3 protein, called by TCRdb with MiXCR from the multiplex PCR reads. The data contain some 650,000 distinct CDR3 sequences, more than 15% of them singletons. The source of this sequence is a middle-aged woman with Graves' ophthalmopathy. This sequence joins TRBV7-2 and TRBJ2-1; D might be TRBD1 (5 bases). Source material: blood. The CDR3 nucleotides are TGTGCCAGCAGCTTCATATATTCACAGGACCGAAATGAGCAGTTCTTC. Residues: CASSFIYSQDRNEQFF.